These 22 T cell receptor beta chains originate from one sample sequenced in a study of T cell repertoires in cytomegalovirus infection. TCRdb analysed the reads with MiXCR anew, one entry per CDR3 protein. The data show about 480,000 distinct CDR3 sequences, 25% to 35% seen once. These receptors' targets are unknown. Specimen: cultured PBMCs, collected from culture after CMV antigen stimulation. The receptors come from a human donor in good health (CMV status not recorded). Some clones in this sample may be carry-over from other donors' samples.

The CDR3, as DNA: TGCGCCAGCAGCCAATCTGACTTGGAAGAGACCCAGTACTTC. Its translation is CASSQSDLEETQYF. V gene TRBV4-1 combines with J gene TRBJ2-5; D remains unclear. Trimming removed 2 bases from V and 3 bases from J, with 10 bases in between. This CDR3 has 14 residues. CDR1 is MGHRA and CDR2 is YSYEKL in the germline V gene.

V usage is TRBV4-3 and J usage is TRBJ2-1; D ambiguous. Trimming shortened V by 1 base and J by 14 bases, and 15 bases separated the two germline ends. CDR1 is LGHNA, CDR2 YSLEER, per germline. The CDR3 totals 13 residues. The CDR3 here is CASSQVGSGFEFF. CDR3 in DNA: TGCGCCAGCAGCCAAGTAGGTTCCGGTTTTGAGTTCTTC.

V and J are TRBV4-3 and TRBJ2-7; D might be TRBD2 (5 bases). The V gene lost 0 bases and the J gene lost 1 base, with 13 bases spanning the gap. The germline gives CDR1 LGHNA, CDR2 YSLEER. The CDR3 length is 16 residues. The CDR3 DNA sequence: TGCGCCAGCAGCCAAGATCAGGCGGACTTTTCCTACGAGCAGTACTTC. Its protein product is CASSQDQADFSYEQYF.

V and J are TRBV7-2 and TRBJ1-1; 12 nucleotides agree with TRBD1. The length of the CDR3 is 18 residues. J lost 6 bases, V lost 5 bases, and 16 bases had no gene match. CDR1 is SGHTA, CDR2 FQGNSA, per germline. The CDR3 coding sequence is TGTGCCAGCAGCCTCAACGCCGGGACAGGGGGCGCTTGGGCTGAAGCTTTCTTT. Protein: CASSLNAGTGGAWAEAFF.

The genes are TRBV11-3 and TRBJ2-7; D unclear. V gave up 1 base and J gave up 2 bases, with 9 bases separating them. The germline V gene has CDR1 SGHNT and CDR2 YENEEA. This CDR3 contains 14 residues. Written as DNA, the CDR3 is TGTGCCAGCAGCTTAGGGCTCCGGGCCTACGAGCAGTACGTC. Its protein product is CASSLGLRAYEQYV.

This rearrangement joins TRBV20-1 to TRBJ2-1; D call uncertain. CDR3 size: 15 residues. V dropped 3 bases and J dropped 6 bases, with 18 bases sitting between them. Germline CDR1 is DFQATT and CDR2 is SNEGSKA (reference sequence). The CDR3 nucleotides read TGCAGTGCTAGTCCGATAGAGAGCCACTTCAATGAGCAGTTCTTC. Encoded protein: CSASPIESHFNEQFF.

The chain combines TRBV12-3 or TRBV12-4 with TRBJ2-1, with D uncertain. This CDR3 has 13 residues. V dropped 5 bases and J dropped 10 bases, with 15 bases sitting between them. The CDR3 bases are TGTGCCAGCAGTCAAAACCGGGCCGGGGAGCAGTTCTTC. Residues: CASSQNRAGEQFF.

This clonotype was observed a few times. The chain has TRBV7-9 and TRBJ2-3; D remains unclear. Germline CDR1 and CDR2: SEHNR and FQNEAQ (reference sequence). Between the trimmed V and J ends, which lost 7 bases and 2 bases, there was a span of 16 bases. This CDR3 region has 15 residues. The CDR3 nucleotides read TGTGCCAGCACGTTAAGGACCCAATTCACAGATACGCAGTATTTT. Its translation: CASTLRTQFTDTQYF.

This clonotype has more than one count but fewer than ten. V and J are TRBV7-2 and TRBJ2-1; TRBD2 agrees at 10 bases. Germline assignment: CDR1 SGHTA and CDR2 FQGNSA. This CDR3 has 15 amino acids. V shed 2 bases and J 8 bases; nucleotides not matched to a gene: 6. The CDR3 DNA reads TGTGCCAGCAGCTTAAGGTCAGCGGGAGGGGATGAGCAGTTCTTC. Translation: CASSLRSAGGDEQFF.

The table lists this clonotype with a few counts. The chain carries TRBV7-2 and TRBJ2-3; no firm D call. V was clipped by 2 bases and J by 5 bases, with 5 bases between them. Germline V gives CDR1 SGHTA, CDR2 FQGNSA. This CDR3 has 12 residues. CDR3 loop: CASSLPLDTQYF. The CDR3 DNA follows: TGTGCCAGCAGCTTACCGTTAGATACGCAGTATTTT.

This clonotype appeared a few times. The J gene is TRBJ2-5, the V gene TRBV11-2; 8 bases map to TRBD1. Per germline, CDR1 SGHAT and CDR2 FQNNGV. Trimming cost V 5 bases and J 5 bases; bases outside gene matches: 7. The CDR3 is 14 amino acids. The CDR3, as DNA: TGTGCCAGCAGCACGATGACAGGGGACGAGACCCAGTACTTC. Its protein product is CASSTMTGDETQYF. Filled out from reference TRBV11-2 and TRBJ2-5, the complete variable domain reads EAGVAQSPRYKIIEKRQSVAFWCNPISGHATLYWYQQILGQGPKLLIQFQNNGVVDDSQLPKDRFSAERLKGVDSTLKIQPAKLEDSAVYLCASSTMTGDETQYFGPGTRLLVL.

This clonotype was counted between two and nine times. The V gene is TRBV2, the J gene TRBJ2-1; 9 nucleotides line up with TRBD2. The trim removed 4 bases at V and 9 bases at J, leaving 4 bases unmatched. The CDR3 runs to 13 residues. Germline CDR1 SNHLY, CDR2 FYNNEI. The CDR3 spells CASSGRLAVEQFF. The DNA of the CDR3 is TGTGCCAGCAGTGGTAGACTAGCGGTTGAGCAGTTCTTC.

The chain joins TRBV6-2 or TRBV6-3 to TRBJ2-1; D possibly corresponds to TRBD2 (6 bases). The CDR3 extends over 15 amino acids. Germline CDR1 reads MNHEY; CDR2 reads SVGEGT. Trimming removed 5 bases from V and 4 bases from J, with 15 bases in between. CDR3 DNA sequence: TGTGCCAGCAGTCCCCTTTGGGAGGCTTACAATGAGCAGTTCTTC. It specifies CASSPLWEAYNEQFF.

This clonotype was counted many times. The rearrangement uses TRBV7-9 and TRBJ2-1, with 7 bases matching TRBD2. The length of the CDR3 is 14 residues. J gave up 3 bases and V 4 bases, and 3 bases lay outside the gene matches. Germline values: CDR1 SEHNR, CDR2 FQNEAQ (reference sequence). The chain's CDR3 is CASSSGLDYNEQFF. CDR3 coding DNA: TGTGCCAGCAGCTCCGGACTAGACTACAATGAGCAGTTCTTC. Based on the CDR3 plus reference TRBV7-9 and TRBJ2-1, the full variable domain is DTGVSQNPRHKITKRGQNVTFRCDPISEHNRLYWYRQTLGQGPEFLTYFQNEAQLEKSRLLSDRFSAERPKGSFSTLEIQRTEQGDSAMYLCASSSGLDYNEQFFGPGTRLTVL.

This clonotype was counted ten times or more. The genes are TRBV5-6 and TRBJ2-4; no firm D call. The V end lost 4 bases, the J end lost 5 bases, and 22 bases lay between the germline ends. Germline loops: CDR1 SGHDT, CDR2 YYEEEE. The CDR3 loop spans 17 amino acids. The CDR3 reads CASSRLTALLGQNIQYF. For the CDR3, the DNA is TGTGCCAGCAGCCGGTTGACTGCCCTCCTCGGGCAAAACATTCAGTACTTC. Variable domain in full (rest from reference TRBV5-6 and TRBJ2-4): DAGVTQSPTHLIKTRGQQVTLRCSPKSGHDTVSWYQQALGQGPQFIFQYYEEEERQRGNFPDRFSGHQFPNYSSELNVNALLLGDSALYLCASSRLTALLGQNIQYFGAGTRLSVL.

Many counts were recorded for this clonotype. V usage is TRBV7-2 and J usage is TRBJ1-1, with 9 bases fitting TRBD1. The CDR3 loop spans 15 amino acids. The V and J ends lost 5 bases and 1 base, in that order; junction bases with no gene match: 5. The V gene's germline CDR1 is SGHTA and CDR2 FQGNSA. The CDR3 sequence is CASSANRGPNTEAFF. CDR3 bases: TGTGCCAGCAGCGCAAACAGGGGGCCGAACACTGAAGCTTTCTTT.

In its sample, this clonotype was seen a few times. The chain combines TRBV20-1 with TRBJ2-1, with a weak D call TRBD2 (5 bases). Germline V CDR1 and CDR2: DFQATT, SNEGSKA (reference sequence). The V end lost 4 bases, the J end lost 0 bases, and 13 bases lay between the germline ends. The CDR3 runs 15 residues. Written as DNA, the CDR3 is TGCAGTGCTAACCCTAGCCTAAGCTCCTACAATGAGCAGTTCTTC. Translated: CSANPSLSSYNEQFF.

This clonotype was counted ten times or more. The chain links TRBV7-2 to TRBJ1-5, with D hard to call. The length of the CDR3 is 13 residues. Per the germline V gene, CDR1 is SGHTA and CDR2 is FQGNSA. V gave up 5 bases and J gave up 4 bases, with 9 bases separating them. This chain's CDR3 is CASSLTGNQPQHF. The CDR3 DNA reads as TGTGCCAGCAGCCTAACGGGGAATCAGCCCCAGCATTTT.

The V and J genes are TRBV28 and TRBJ2-3, with a tentative D call TRBD2 (5 bases). Germline V lookup: CDR1 MDHEN, CDR2 SYDVKM. The ends were cut back, 5 bases at V and 3 bases at J, with 15 bases in the middle. The CDR3 is 15 amino acids. CDR3 sequence (DNA): TGTGCCAGCAGTGGGGAGAACCTAGGGACAGATACGCAGTATTTT. Amino acids: CASSGENLGTDTQYF.

The J gene is TRBJ1-1, the V gene TRBV14; D is perhaps TRBD1 (5 bases). In germline, CDR1 is SGHDN, CDR2 FVKESK. The CDR3 loop spans 15 amino acids. V lost 4 bases to trimming and J lost 1 base, with 13 bases between them. CDR3 in DNA: TGTGCCAGCAGCCGTCGAGGGGCTGGGAACACTGAAGCTTTCTTT. It encodes CASSRRGAGNTEAFF.

The chain links TRBV9 to TRBJ2-1; D ambiguous. In germline, CDR1 is SGDLS, CDR2 YYNGEE. CDR3 length: 15 residues. Trimming cost V 0 bases and J 0 bases, with 7 bases left between them. CDR3 DNA: TGTGCCAGCAGCGTAGCGGGTGGCTCCTACAATGAGCAGTTCTTC. Translation gives CASSVAGGSYNEQFF.

The rearrangement links TRBV4-2 to TRBJ2-5; TRBD1 aligns across 7 bases. The germline CDR1 and CDR2 sequences are LGHNA and YNFKEQ. V was clipped by 4 bases and J by 4 bases; unmatched bases: 3. This CDR3 has 13 amino acids. The chain's CDR3 is CASSLEGAETQYF. Here the CDR3 DNA reads TGTGCCAGCAGCCTAGAGGGGGCAGAGACCCAGTACTTC.